This passage covers 2 T cell receptor beta chains from one sample sequenced in a study of T cell responses to AZD1222 COVID-19 vaccine. Clones were read by immunoSEQ multiplex PCR, and TCRdb kept only the in-frame ones, dropping some. The sample has approximately 150,000 clones, more than 70% seen once. The material was peripheral blood, obtained on day 0 of AZD1222 vaccination. All receptors derive from an adult in good health.

V gene TRBV4-1 combines with J gene TRBJ1-5; possible D gene TRBD1, 6 bases. This CDR3 is built from 14 residues. V dropped 4 bases and J dropped 3 bases, with 10 bases sitting between them. From germline, CDR1 is MGHRA and CDR2 YSYEKL. CDR3 sequence (DNA): TGCGCCAGCAGCCTTGCAGGGGACAATCAGCCCCAGCATTTT. Translation gives CASSLAGDNQPQHF.

This rearrangement joins TRBV15 to TRBJ1-5, with D unresolved. There are 13 residues in the CDR3. Germline V gene lookup returns CDR1 LNHNV and CDR2 YYDKDF (reference sequence). Trimming stripped 3 bases from V and 4 bases from J, with 7 bases between. The CDR3 region has the DNA TGTGCCACCAGCAGCGCTGCTAATCAGCCCCAGCATTTT. It yields the protein CATSSAANQPQHF.